The 25 T cell receptor beta chains in this list originate from one sample, sequenced in a study of siplizumab effects on memory and regulatory T cells. Produced via immunoSEQ multiplex PCR; TCRdb's table is partial and in-frame only. In the table there are around 110,000 clones, roughly 94% of which are singletons. Material: non-Treg CD4+ T cells sorted from blood. The receptors shown here come from a human donor in good health.

The rearrangement uses TRBV2 and TRBJ1-3; 8 bases line up with TRBD1. V lost 7 bases and J lost 3; bases outside the gene matches: 8. This CDR3 spans 15 amino acids. CDR1 is SNHLY, CDR2 FYNNEI, per germline. The DNA for the CDR3 is TGTGCCAGCATCCCCGACAGGGGTGGTGGAAACACCATATATTTT. Encoded protein: CASIPDRGGGNTIYF. The full variable domain, rest sourced from reference TRBV2 and TRBJ1-3, is EPEVTQTPSHQVTQMGQEVILRCVPISNHLYFYWYRQILGQKVEFLVSFYNNEISEKSEIFDDQFSVERPDGSNFTLKIRSTKLEDSAMYFCASIPDRGGGNTIYFGEGSWLTVV.

This sequence joins TRBV18 and TRBJ2-2, with 7 bases fitting TRBD1. CDR3 length: 14 residues. Per germline, CDR1 KGHSH and CDR2 LQKENI. After removal of 3 bases from V and 3 bases from J, the junction contained 1 base not matched to a gene. The DNA of the CDR3 is TGTGCCAGCTCACCCCAGGGGGACACCGGGGAGCTGTTTTTT. Residues: CASSPQGDTGELFF.

This chain joins TRBV30 and TRBJ1-1; D unresolved. V shed 2 bases and J shed 5 bases, with 12 bases lying between them. The germline CDR1 and CDR2 sequences are GTSNPN and SVGIG (reference sequence). This CDR3 spans 13 amino acids. The CDR3 region has the DNA TGTGCCTGGAGTACCCAAATGGGGACTGAAGCTTTCTTT. Translation gives CAWSTQMGTEAFF.

This rearrangement joins TRBV5-1 to TRBJ2-5; 8 nucleotides agree with TRBD1. J was trimmed by 5 bases and V by 0 bases; bases with no gene match: 6. From germline, CDR1 is SGHRS and CDR2 YFSETQ. The CDR3 length is 15 residues. CDR3 coding DNA: TGCGCCAGCAGCTTGGCCCTCAGGGGGCCGGAGACCCAGTACTTC. The encoded protein is CASSLALRGPETQYF.

The chain recombines TRBV7-9 with TRBJ1-2; TRBD1 agrees at 9 bases. Germline values: CDR1 SEHNR, CDR2 FQNEAQ (reference sequence). J was trimmed by 5 bases and V by 1 base; bases with no gene match: 5. The CDR3 is 15 residues long. CDR3 DNA sequence: TGTGCCAGCAGCTTAGGGGGCGACAGGGGGTATGGCTACACCTTC. This codes for CASSLGGDRGYGYTF.

CDR3 nucleotide sequence: TGTGCCAGCAGCGGCGGTTCTGCTCGAAACACCATATATTTT. This translates into CASSGGSARNTIYF. This chain joins TRBV9 and TRBJ1-3; D gene ambiguous. This CDR3 spans 14 amino acids. Germline CDR1 and CDR2: SGDLS and YYNGEE. The V and J ends lost 3 bases and 5 bases respectively, with 12 bases between them. The entire variable domain, with the rest obtained from reference TRBV9 and TRBJ1-3, is as follows: DSGVTQTPKHLITATGQRVTLRCSPRSGDLSVYWYQQSLDQGLQFLIQYYNGEERAKGNILERFSAQQFPDLHSELNLSSLELGDSALYFCASSGGSARNTIYFGEGSWLTVV.

The chain has TRBV15 and TRBJ1-2, with TRBD1 identical over 8 bases. The V gene end was trimmed by 2 bases and the J gene end by 6 bases; junction bases not matched to a gene: 5. From germline, CDR1 is LNHNV and CDR2 YYDKDF (reference sequence). The CDR3 extends over 14 amino acids. CDR3 nucleotide sequence: TGTGCCACCAGCAGAAGAGCGACAGGGGATGGCTACACCTTC. It translates to CATSRRATGDGYTF.

The V call is TRBV11-3, the J call TRBJ2-3; D call uncertain. The CDR3 totals 13 residues. The germline V gene has CDR1 SGHNT and CDR2 YENEEA. The ends were cut back, 2 bases at V and 4 bases at J, with 7 bases in the middle. The CDR3 sequence is CASSLRLADTQYF. DNA of the CDR3: TGTGCCAGCAGCTTAAGACTGGCAGATACGCAGTATTTT.

A single count supports this clone. CDR3 region: CASSLVGLGALEQFF. Written as DNA, the CDR3 is TGTGCCAGCAGCTTGGTGGGTTTAGGGGCGCTTGAGCAGTTCTTC. This chain connects TRBV5-4 to TRBJ2-1; TRBD1 is a possible D gene (5 bases). The CDR3 loop spans 15 amino acids. Trimming took off 0 bases at V and 9 bases at J, with 16 bases between the two ends. Germline V gene sequence: CDR1 SGHNT, CDR2 YYREEE (reference sequence). The variable domain in full, completed from reference TRBV5-4 and TRBJ2-1, reads ETGVTQSPTHLIKTRGQQVTLRCSSQSGHNTVSWYQQALGQGPQFIFQYYREEENGRGNFPPRFSGLQFPNYSSELNVNALELDDSALYLCASSLVGLGALEQFFGPGTRLTVL.

The chain has TRBV15 and TRBJ1-5; 10 bases align to TRBD1. Germline V gene data show CDR1 as LNHNV and CDR2 as YYDKDF (reference sequence). The CDR3 spans 17 residues. After removal of 0 bases from V and 1 base from J, the junction contained 3 bases not matched to a gene. The CDR3 protein is CATSRDRDRGSNQPQHF. As DNA, the CDR3 is TGTGCCACCAGCAGAGATAGGGACAGGGGAAGCAATCAGCCCCAGCATTTT.

This chain links TRBV6-6 with TRBJ2-1, with 15 bases lining up with TRBD2. V lost 6 bases to trimming and J lost 9 bases; unmatched junction nucleotides: 6. The CDR3 runs to 15 residues. The germline gives CDR1 MNHNY, CDR2 SVGAGI (reference sequence). The CDR3 reads CASRGLAGGGGEQFF. CDR3 DNA sequence: TGTGCCAGCAGGGGACTAGCGGGAGGTGGTGGTGAGCAGTTCTTC.

This chain links TRBV6-5 with TRBJ2-5; D is uncertain. The CDR3 runs to 14 residues. Trimming stripped 2 bases from V and 4 bases from J, with 11 bases between. CDR1 MNHEY and CDR2 SVGAGI come from the germline V gene. The DNA for the CDR3 is TGTGCCAGCAGTTACAGGGTGACGGTAGAGACCCAGTACTTC. It is translated as CASSYRVTVETQYF.

The chain combines TRBV27 with TRBJ1-2; D not certain. Per the germline V gene, CDR1 is MNHEY and CDR2 is SMNVEV (reference sequence). Trimming removed 6 bases at V and 3 bases at J, with 11 bases between. The CDR3 has 13 residues. Written as DNA, the CDR3 is TGTGCCAGCAGGGGGATATCAGACTATGGCTACACCTTC. Amino acid sequence: CASRGISDYGYTF.

The CDR3 is CASSLTQGALSDTEAFF. CDR3 bases: TGTGCCAGCAGCTTAACACAGGGGGCGCTTTCGGACACTGAAGCTTTCTTT. This chain uses TRBV7-9 with TRBJ1-1; TRBD1 agrees at 9 bases. Germline V gene lookup returns CDR1 SEHNR and CDR2 FQNEAQ (reference sequence). With 2 bases clipped from V and 3 bases from J, the junction kept 10 bases outside the gene matches. The CDR3 is 17 residues long.

Concerning this clone: One end of the junction is discordant with germline, which a read error may explain. The chain joins TRBV7-9 to TRBJ1-5; a weak D match, TRBD1 (6 bases). Germline V gene data show CDR1 as SEHNR and CDR2 as FQNEAQ (reference sequence). The CDR3 consists of 14 residues. The CDR3 sequence: CASSTQGSSQPQHF. The DNA of the CDR3 is TGTGCCAGCAGCACTCAGGGGAGCAGTCAGCCCCAGCATTTT.

The V gene is TRBV9, the J gene TRBJ1-6, with 8 bases fitting TRBD1. The CDR3 consists of 14 residues. The J segment lost 10 bases and the V segment lost 2 bases, leaving 5 bases of the junction unmatched. Looked up from germline, CDR1 is SGDLS and CDR2 is YYNGEE. The CDR3 spells CASSVDRVNSPLHF. CDR3 bases: TGTGCCAGCAGCGTGGACAGGGTAAACTCACCCCTCCACTTT.

V usage is TRBV27 and J usage is TRBJ2-1; no reliable D call. Germline-derived CDR1 and CDR2 are MNHEY and SMNVEV (reference sequence). Trimming left V 1 base short and J 7 bases short, with 23 bases between. The CDR3 loop spans 18 amino acids. The CDR3 reads CASSLFKGRSRQANEQFF. As DNA, the CDR3 is TGTGCCAGCAGTTTATTCAAAGGACGGAGTCGCCAAGCAAATGAGCAGTTCTTC.

The rearrangement joins TRBV6-5 to TRBJ1-1; 10 nucleotides align to TRBD1. V was pared by 7 bases and J by 7 bases, with 9 bases of the junction left unmatched. This CDR3 comprises 14 residues. CDR1 is MNHEY and CDR2 is SVGAGI in the germline V gene. CDR3 loop: CASNTGQGWIEAFF. The CDR3 nucleotides are TGTGCCAGCAATACGGGACAGGGGTGGATTGAAGCTTTCTTT.

The chain carries TRBV5-7 and TRBJ2-2; TRBD2 aligns across 8 bases. TRBV5-7 is known as an ORF, though its function is uncertain. This CDR3 contains 15 residues. V gave up 4 bases and J gave up 4 bases; unmatched junction bases: 6. CDR3 nucleotide sequence: TGTGCCAGCAGCCCAGTGGCGGGAGGCACCGGGGAGCTGTTTTTT. Its translation: CASSPVAGGTGELFF.

The V and J genes are TRBV7-3 and TRBJ2-3; weak D call: TRBD2 (6 bases). The CDR3 is 15 residues long. V lost 5 bases to trimming and J lost 1 base, with 13 bases between them. Germline V gene lookup returns CDR1 SGHTA and CDR2 FQGTGA. The CDR3 DNA is TGTGCCAGCAGCCCCTCCGGGACTGGCACAGATACGCAGTATTTT. This codes for CASSPSGTGTDTQYF.

This chain connects TRBV5-6 to TRBJ1-1; the D gene is possibly TRBD1 (6 bases). CDR1 is SGHDT and CDR2 is YYEEEE in the germline V gene. The CDR3 is 15 residues long. V lost 4 bases to trimming and J lost 1 base, with 14 bases between them. CDR3 coding DNA: TGTGCCAGCAGCCCCTGGACAGTGTCGAACACTGAAGCTTTCTTT. It translates to CASSPWTVSNTEAFF.

The chain couples TRBV6-5 to TRBJ1-2; D unresolved. The CDR3 runs to 13 residues. V was shortened by 5 bases and J by 2 bases, with 9 bases between the two germline ends. Looked up from germline, CDR1 is MNHEY and CDR2 is SVGAGI. CDR3 sequence (DNA): TGTGCCAGCAGTCGAGGGATGAACTATGGCTACACCTTC. This gives the protein CASSRGMNYGYTF.

The gene calls are TRBV5-1 and TRBJ1-2; tentatively, D is TRBD1 (5 bases). Trimming left V 0 bases short and J 8 bases short, with 14 bases between. Looked up from germline, CDR1 is SGHRS and CDR2 is YFSETQ. This CDR3 spans 14 amino acids. DNA for the CDR3: TGCGCCAGCAGCTTGGAAGGGAATAGGGGCGGCTACACCTTC. This gives the protein CASSLEGNRGGYTF.

The rearrangement joins TRBV2 to TRBJ1-2, with a possible D match to TRBD1 (5 bases). The germline V and J ends were trimmed by 1 base and 1 base, with 10 bases remaining between them. Per the germline V gene, CDR1 is SNHLY and CDR2 is FYNNEI. There are 15 residues in the CDR3. DNA for the CDR3: TGTGCCAGCAGTGAAGGGACAAAAAATAACTATGGCTACACCTTC. Protein: CASSEGTKNNYGYTF.

The chain has TRBV2 and TRBJ1-1, with a possible D match to TRBD1 (6 bases). Germline CDR1 is SNHLY and CDR2 is FYNNEI. There are 14 residues in the CDR3. The ends were cut back, 7 bases at V and 0 bases at J, with 12 bases in the middle. The CDR3 loop is CASTRQDMNTEAFF. The CDR3 DNA reads TGTGCCAGCACAAGACAGGATATGAACACTGAAGCTTTCTTT.